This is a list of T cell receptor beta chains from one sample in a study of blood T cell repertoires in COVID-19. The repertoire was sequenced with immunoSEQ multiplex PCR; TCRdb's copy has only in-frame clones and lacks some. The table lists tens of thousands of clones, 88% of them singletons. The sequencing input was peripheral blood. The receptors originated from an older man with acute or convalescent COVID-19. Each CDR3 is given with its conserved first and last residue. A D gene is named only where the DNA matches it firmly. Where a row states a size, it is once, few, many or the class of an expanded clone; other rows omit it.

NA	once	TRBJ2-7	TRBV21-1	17	TGTGCCAGCAGCAAAGGACCCAGCGGGAACCACTCCTACGAGCAGTACTTC	CASSKGPSGNHSYEQYF
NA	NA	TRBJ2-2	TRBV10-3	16	TGTGCCATCAGTGTTTCCCTAACGCAGGGCACCGGGGAGCTGTTTTTT	CAISVSLTQGTGELFF
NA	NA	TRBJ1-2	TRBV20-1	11	TGCAGTCGCTCCCGGGGCTATGGCTACACCTTC	CSRSRGYGYTF
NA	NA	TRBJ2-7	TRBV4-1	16	TGCGCCAGCAGCCACCCCGGACAGCCGGGGTTGTACGAGCAGTACTTC	CASSHPGQPGLYEQYF
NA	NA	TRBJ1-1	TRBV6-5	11	TGTGCCAGCAGGGGCACCAGAGGGGCTTTCTTT	CASRGTRGAFF
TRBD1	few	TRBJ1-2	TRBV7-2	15	TGTGCCAGCAGCTTAGGCCCACAGGGGGGATATGGCTACACCTTC	CASSLGPQGGYGYTF
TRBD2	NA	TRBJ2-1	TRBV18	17	TGTGCCAGCTCACCACCCCCCCAACGACTGGGGGGGAATGAGCAGTTCTTC	CASSPPPQRLGGNEQFF
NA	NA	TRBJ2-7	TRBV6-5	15	TGTGCCAGCAGTTACCGCCACGGGAGCATCAACGAGCAGTACTTC	CASSYRHGSINEQYF
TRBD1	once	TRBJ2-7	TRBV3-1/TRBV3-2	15	TGTGCCAGCAGCCTAGGTGGGACAGGACCCTACGAGCAGTACTTC	CASSLGGTGPYEQYF
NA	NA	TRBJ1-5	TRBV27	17	TGTGCCAGCAGTTTATCGGCAGGGGCGTATAGCAATCAGCCCCAGCATTTT	CASSLSAGAYSNQPQHF
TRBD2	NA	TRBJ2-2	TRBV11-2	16	TGTGCCAGCAGCTTTCGTCGCGGGAGTGGTCGGGGGGAGCTGTTTTTT	CASSFRRGSGRGELFF
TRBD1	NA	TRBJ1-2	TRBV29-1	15	TGCAGCGTTGAAGCAAAAGGGGGCTTAAACTATGGCTACACCTTC	CSVEAKGGLNYGYTF
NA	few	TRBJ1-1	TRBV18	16	TGTGCCAGCTCCCTCACCAGGGATCAAATGGGGACTGAAGCTTTCTTT	CASSLTRDQMGTEAFF
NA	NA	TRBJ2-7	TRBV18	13	TGTGCCAGCTCACCAAGGAGAGCTGGCGAGCAGTACTTC	CASSPRRAGEQYF
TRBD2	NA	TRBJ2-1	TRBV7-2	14	TGTGCCAGCAGCCTTAGCGGGTCCTACAATGAGCAGTTCTTC	CASSLSGSYNEQFF
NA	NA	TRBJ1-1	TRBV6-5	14	TGTGCCAGCAGTCCGGGGGGGGATAACACTGAAGCTTTCTTT	CASSPGGDNTEAFF
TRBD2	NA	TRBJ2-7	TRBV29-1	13	TGCAGCGTTGTCGGTAGCGGGGGTTACGAGCAGTACTTC	CSVVGSGGYEQYF